A single T cell receptor beta chain is shown here with its context. The sample is drawn from a study of blood T cell repertoires in COVID-19. Study in general: From the United States, Italy and Spain came samples of acute and convalescent COVID-19. Sample material is recorded as cDNA or gDNA derived from T cells, B-cell-depleted T cells, or PBMCs.

Participants were placed into cohorts based on the clinical history they reported. The CDR3 has 11 residues. The V end was cut by 4 bases, the J end by 7 bases, with 8 bases between. Germline CDR1 and CDR2: SGHNT and YYREEE (reference sequence). Measured with immunoSEQ multiplex PCR; TCRdb has only the in-frame clones, and not every one. The table lists around 140,000 clones, about 90% of them singletons, with 11% in the top ten. J is TRBJ1-1 and V is TRBV5-4; D remains ambiguous. Source material: PBMCs or T cells enriched from blood (not recorded which). The TCR sequence derives from a man between 60 and 75 years old who had recovered from COVID-19. The CDR3, as DNA: TGTGCCAGCAGCCTAGAGGGTGAAGCTTTCTTT. Translation gives CASSLEGEAFF.